What follows are 27 T cell receptor beta chains derived from one specimen sequenced in a study of blood T cell repertoires in COVID-19. This table comes from immunoSEQ multiplex PCR, and its TCRdb copy is limited to in-frame clones, with some not included. This table has about 200,000 clones, more than 75% appearing once. What was sequenced was peripheral blood. These receptors all stem from a person aged 70 to 85 with COVID-19, enrolled during active disease.

The CDR3 loop reads CASSYSQGMQFF. The CDR3 DNA reads TGTGCCAGCAGTTACTCCCAGGGGATGCAGTTCTTC. The J gene is TRBJ2-1, the V gene TRBV6-5; maybe TRBD1 (6 bases). Germline V gene data show CDR1 as MNHEY and CDR2 as SVGAGI. Trimming took 0 bases from V and 12 from J, leaving 9 bases between them. This CDR3 has 12 residues.

The chain links TRBV6-2 or TRBV6-3 to TRBJ2-7; D may be TRBD2 (5 bases). Per germline, CDR1 MNHEY and CDR2 SVGEGT. The CDR3 runs to 14 residues. Trimming took off 6 bases at V and 6 bases at J, with 18 bases between the two ends. The CDR3 DNA sequence: TGTGCCAGCAGCCCCGAAGCGGCCCGTTTCGAGCAGTACTTC. It yields the protein CASSPEAARFEQYF.

As concerns this clone: An end of the junction differs from the germline gene, which may be a read error. V and J are TRBV29-1 and TRBJ1-3; 8 bases align to TRBD1. Germline lookup yields CDR1 SQVTM and CDR2 ANQGSEA. This CDR3 contains 13 residues. This CDR3 is CSVGQGALNTIYF. As DNA, the CDR3 is TGCAGTGTTGGGCAGGGGGCATTAAACACCATATATTTT.

This clone was seen a single time. The chain joins TRBV5-5 to TRBJ1-5; 7 nucleotides line up with TRBD1. Germline CDR1 and CDR2: SGHKS and YYEKEE (reference sequence). CDR3 size: 15 residues. Unmatched junction bases numbered 5, after V lost 3 bases and J lost 2 bases. The CDR3 DNA reads TGTGCCAGCAGCTCCACAACAGGGGGCAATCAGCCCCAGCATTTT. This translates into CASSSTTGGNQPQHF.

This clone was counted a single time. The V call is TRBV2, the J call TRBJ2-3, with D perhaps matching TRBD2 (5 bases). This CDR3 contains 14 residues. CDR1 and CDR2 from the germline V gene are SNHLY and FYNNEI. The germline V and J ends were trimmed by 7 bases and 0 bases, with 11 bases remaining between them. CDR3 region: CASKKDLSTDTQYF. For the CDR3, the DNA is TGTGCCAGCAAGAAGGACTTGAGCACAGATACGCAGTATTTT.

The chain uses TRBV7-3 and TRBJ2-2; perhaps TRBD1 as D (8 bases). With 3 bases removed from V and 0 bases from J, the gap between germline ends came to 20 bases. Germline lookup yields CDR1 SGHTA and CDR2 FQGTGA. The CDR3 runs to 19 residues. In nucleotides, the CDR3 is TGTGCCAGCAGCTTCCCGGACAGGGAGGGAGGCTCGAACACCGGGGAGCTGTTTTTT. Amino acids: CASSFPDREGGSNTGELFF.

V and J are TRBV7-9 and TRBJ1-2; D is unresolved. Trimming removed 0 bases from V and 6 bases from J, with 8 bases in between. The CDR3 is made up of 13 amino acids. Germline V gene sequence: CDR1 SEHNR, CDR2 FQNEAQ (reference sequence). The CDR3 region is CASSLARNDGYTF. CDR3 bases: TGTGCCAGCAGCTTAGCGCGGAACGATGGCTACACCTTC.

The chain joins TRBV14 to TRBJ1-6; no definite D call. CDR3 length: 13 amino acids. V dropped 2 bases and J dropped 10 bases, with 9 bases sitting between them. The germline CDR1 and CDR2 sequences are SGHDN and FVKESK. CDR3 residues: CASSQIDKSPLHF. CDR3 DNA sequence: TGTGCCAGCAGCCAAATTGACAAATCACCCCTCCACTTT.

The CDR3 DNA follows: TGTGCCAGCAGCCGGAATGAGCAGTTCTTC. It is translated as CASSRNEQFF. The chain recombines TRBV5-8 with TRBJ2-1, with D unclear. CDR1 is SGHTS and CDR2 is YDEGEE in the germline V gene. Trimming removed 4 bases from V and 7 bases from J, with 3 bases in between. CDR3 length equals 10 residues.

This sequence joins TRBV28 and TRBJ2-2; no clear D gene. The CDR3 length is 14 residues. The V gene lost 5 bases and the J gene lost 6 bases, with 13 bases spanning the gap. Germline assignment: CDR1 MDHEN and CDR2 SYDVKM. The CDR3 DNA reads TGTGCCAGCAGTCCCCGTGTATCCGCCGGGGAGCTGTTTTTT. This codes for CASSPRVSAGELFF.

The J gene is TRBJ2-5, the V gene TRBV11-2; 15 nucleotides align to TRBD2. The V gene's germline CDR1 is SGHAT and CDR2 FQNNGV. The CDR3 consists of 16 residues. V shed 5 bases, J shed 3 bases, and the junction held 4 bases outside the gene matches. This chain's CDR3 is CASSPRTSGREETQYF. CDR3 sequence (DNA): TGTGCCAGCAGCCCCCGGACTAGCGGGAGGGAAGAGACCCAGTACTTC.

The DNA of the CDR3 is TGTGCCAGCAGAACCCTCGACAGAAATCAGCCCCAGCATTTT. Translated: CASRTLDRNQPQHF. The genes are TRBV6-5 and TRBJ1-5, with D perhaps matching TRBD1 (5 bases). CDR1 is MNHEY, CDR2 SVGAGI, per germline. With 6 bases removed from V and 4 bases from J, the gap between germline ends came to 13 bases. The CDR3 sequence is 14 residues long.

The chain couples TRBV10-1 to TRBJ1-4, with 7 bases lining up with TRBD1. This CDR3 has 15 amino acids. CDR1 is WNHNN, CDR2 SYGVQD, per germline (reference sequence). Trimming took 7 bases from V and 0 from J; bases not matched to a gene: 5. Here the CDR3 DNA reads TGCGCCAGCATCCCCAGGGGGGCAACTAATGAAAAACTGTTTTTT. Protein sequence: CASIPRGATNEKLFF.

The chain uses TRBV6-5 and TRBJ1-5, with 8 positions matching TRBD1. The CDR3 has 13 amino acids. CDR1 and CDR2 (germline): MNHEY, SVGAGI. V was clipped by 5 bases and J by 7 bases; unmatched bases: 4. DNA of the CDR3: TGTGCCAGCAGTCGACAGGGGTTCCAGCCCCAGCATTTT. Encoded protein: CASSRQGFQPQHF.

This clone has more than one count but fewer than ten. The chain has TRBV24-1 and TRBJ1-2; D is possibly TRBD1 (6 bases). The CDR3 is 14 amino acids. Germline CDR1 KGHDR, CDR2 SFDVKD. The V end lost 0 bases, the J end lost 2 bases, and 6 bases lay between the germline ends. The CDR3 bases are TGTGCCACCAGTGATTTGACAGGGAACTATGGCTACACCTTC. Translation: CATSDLTGNYGYTF.

This rearrangement joins TRBV6-4 to TRBJ2-1, with a tentative D call TRBD1 (6 bases). Germline values: CDR1 MRHNA, CDR2 SNTAGT. The CDR3 consists of 13 residues. V was cut by 4 bases and J by 7 bases, with 11 bases left in between. CDR3 DNA sequence: TGTGCCAGCAGTGGATTTCAGGGGAATGAGCAGTTCTTC. It codes for CASSGFQGNEQFF.

V gene TRBV24-1 combines with J gene TRBJ1-2; no clear D gene. Germline V gene data show CDR1 as KGHDR and CDR2 as SFDVKD. V gave up 1 base and J gave up 6 bases, with 8 bases separating them. This CDR3 spans 13 amino acids. CDR3 in DNA: TGTGCCACCAGTGATTTCCCAGTTCATGGCTACACCTTC. Its protein product is CATSDFPVHGYTF.

The chain employs TRBV3-1 (or the pseudogene TRBV3-2) and TRBJ1-3, with 9 bases that match TRBD1. This CDR3 region has 16 residues. Germline V gene lookup returns CDR1 LGHDT and CDR2 YNNKEL (reference sequence). V lost 1 base to trimming and J lost 1 base; unmatched junction nucleotides: 2. The CDR3: CASSQGTGESGNTIYF. Here the CDR3 DNA reads TGTGCCAGCAGCCAAGGGACAGGGGAATCTGGAAACACCATATATTTT.

V is TRBV7-3 and J is TRBJ2-2; TRBD1 agrees at 9 bases. This CDR3 region has 15 residues. Losses at the gene ends were 5 bases for V and 5 bases for J; bases not matched to a gene: 6. Per germline, CDR1 SGHTA and CDR2 FQGTGA. CDR3 protein: CASSQTGGGTGELFF. In DNA, the CDR3 is TGTGCCAGCAGCCAAACAGGGGGCGGGACCGGGGAGCTGTTTTTT.

V gene TRBV7-2 combines with J gene TRBJ1-5; TRBD1 might be the D (6 bases). Trimming removed 3 bases from V and 4 bases from J, with 16 bases in between. The germline CDR1 and CDR2 sequences are SGHTA and FQGNSA. The CDR3 covers 16 residues. CDR3 bases: TGTGCCAGCAGCTTCCCGATGGGGCAGGGGAATCAGCCCCAGCATTTT. It translates to CASSFPMGQGNQPQHF. Variable domain in full (rest from reference TRBV7-2 and TRBJ1-5): GAGVSQSPSNKVTEKGKDVELRCDPISGHTALYWYRQSLGQGLEFLIYFQGNSAPDKSGLPSDRFSAERTGGSVSTLTIQRTQQEDSAVYLCASSFPMGQGNQPQHFGDGTRLSIL.

The chain recombines TRBV6-5 with TRBJ2-5; D unresolved. Trimming stripped 6 bases from V and 4 bases from J, with 15 bases between. The CDR3 has 14 residues. Germline V gene sequence: CDR1 MNHEY, CDR2 SVGAGI. The CDR3 region has the DNA TGTGCCAGCAGAGCCTTATTTGGAGCAGAGACCCAGTACTTC. The encoded protein is CASRALFGAETQYF.

V usage is TRBV2 and J usage is TRBJ2-7; TRBD2 matches 10 bases. Germline V gives CDR1 SNHLY, CDR2 FYNNEI. The V segment lost 4 bases and the J segment 6 bases; nucleotides outside the gene matches: 6. The CDR3 is made up of 14 amino acids. The CDR3 DNA follows: TGTGCCAGCAGTGTGAGCGGGGGGGGTTTCGAGCAGTACTTC. This gives the protein CASSVSGGGFEQYF.

The chain links TRBV19 to TRBJ2-7; TRBD2 agrees at 11 bases. The V gene's germline CDR1 is LNHDA and CDR2 SQIVND (reference sequence). This CDR3 is built from 14 residues. V trimming: 5 bases; J trimming: 2 bases; junction bases outside the gene matches: 2. DNA for the CDR3: TGTGCCAGTAGTGGGGGACTAGCGGCCTACGAGCAGTACTTC. Its translation: CASSGGLAAYEQYF.

This clone showed up just once. CDR3 sequence reads: CASSPGGAGSNTIYF. CDR3 nucleotides: TGCGCCAGCAGCCCAGGAGGAGCGGGATCAAACACCATATATTTT. The chain recombines TRBV4-3 with TRBJ1-3, with D unclear. Germline CDR1 is LGHNA and CDR2 is YSLEER. Trimming stripped 4 bases from V and 6 bases from J, with 16 bases between. The CDR3 covers 15 residues.

Only a few counts were recorded for this clone. The chain carries TRBV28 and TRBJ2-5; TRBD2 matches 9 bases. This CDR3 is built from 16 residues. In germline, CDR1 is MDHEN, CDR2 SYDVKM. V lost 2 bases, J lost 5 bases, and 9 bases stayed unmatched. CDR3 in DNA: TGTGCCAGCAGTTTAGTTAGCGGGGGTACCGTGGAGACCCAGTACTTC. Translated: CASSLVSGGTVETQYF. The entire variable domain, with the rest obtained from reference TRBV28 and TRBJ2-5, is as follows: DVKVTQSSRYLVKRTGEKVFLECVQDMDHENMFWYRQDPGLGLRLIYFSYDVKMKEKGDIPEGYSVSREKKERFSLILESASTNQTSMYLCASSLVSGGTVETQYFGPGTRLLVL.

This chain uses TRBV18 with TRBJ2-7; D unresolved. There are 12 residues in the CDR3. In germline, CDR1 is KGHSH, CDR2 LQKENI. V gave up 5 bases and J gave up 4 bases, with 9 bases separating them. CDR3 region: CASSAESYEQYF. DNA of the CDR3: TGTGCCAGCTCAGCAGAATCGTACGAGCAGTACTTC.

The chain uses TRBV7-9 and TRBJ1-2, with D unresolved. The germline CDR1 and CDR2 sequences are SEHNR and FQNEAQ (reference sequence). The ends were cut back, 4 bases at V and 5 bases at J, with 8 bases in the middle. This CDR3 has 12 residues. CDR3 protein: CASSSTGYGYTF. CDR3 nucleotide sequence: TGTGCCAGCAGCTCGACGGGATATGGCTACACCTTC.